A selection of T cell receptor beta chains follows, all from one sample in a study of cytomegalovirus exposure and HLA in healthy donors. Method: immunoSEQ multiplex PCR; TCRdb's copy keeps in-frame clones and lacks some. Counted here are 180,000 or so clones, roughly 88% occurring once; the ten biggest clones make up about 9.3%. Sequencing was performed on PBMCs. The receptor source for this set is a man aged 18-30 years in good health and CMV-seropositive. Each CDR3 is given with its conserved first and last residue. The D gene is left open where the match is weak. The size field is filled for only some rows; it gives once, few, many or a size class.

>NA|TRBJ1-1|TRBV30|14|NA
CAWVGALPDTEAFF
TGTGCCTGGGTGGGAGCCCTCCCAGACACTGAAGCTTTCTTT
>NA|TRBJ1-4|TRBV7-9|14|NA
CASSLDYSNEKLFF
TGTGCCAGCAGCTTGGACTATTCTAATGAAAAACTGTTTTTT
>NA|TRBJ2-3|TRBV5-1|14|NA
CASSLTGSIDTQYF
TGCGCCAGCAGCTTAACAGGGTCAATAGATACGCAGTATTTT
>NA|TRBJ1-1|TRBV9|15|TRBD1
CASSVQPTGGTEAFF
TGTGCCAGCAGCGTACAACCAACAGGGGGAACTGAAGCTTTCTTT
>NA|TRBJ1-5|TRBV5-6|13|NA
CASSFSGNQPQHF
TGTGCCAGCAGCTTTTCGGGGAATCAGCCCCAGCATTTT
>NA|TRBJ2-3|TRBV7-2|16|TRBD2
CASSLTSGGGTDTQYF
TGTGCCAGCAGCCTCACTAGCGGGGGGGGCACAGATACGCAGTATTTT
>NA|TRBJ2-2|TRBV5-1|15|NA
CASTRLQKNTGELFF
TGCGCCAGCACGAGGCTCCAAAAAAACACCGGGGAGCTGTTTTTT
>NA|TRBJ1-2|TRBV4-1|13|NA
CASSQVHRAGYTF
TGCGCCAGCAGCCAAGTCCACAGGGCTGGCTACACCTTC
>NA|TRBJ2-7|TRBV18|16|TRBD2
CASSPHSGVLVYEQYF
TGTGCCAGCTCACCCCATAGCGGGGTTTTGGTTTACGAGCAGTACTTC
>few|TRBJ1-1|TRBV4-3|11|NA
CASSQRQEAFF
TGCGCCAGCAGCCAGAGACAGGAAGCTTTCTTT
>few|TRBJ1-1|TRBV6-5|15|TRBD1
CASSYLAGGFTEAFF
TGTGCCAGCAGTTATCTGGCAGGGGGCTTTACTGAAGCTTTCTTT
>NA|TRBJ1-4|TRBV14|15|TRBD1
CASSRRQGANEKLFF
TGTGCCAGCAGCCGCCGACAGGGGGCTAATGAAAAACTGTTTTTT
>once|TRBJ2-2|TRBV11-3|15|TRBD1
CASSPRTGSTGELFF
TGTGCCAGCAGCCCGAGGACAGGGTCGACCGGGGAGCTGTTTTTT
>NA|TRBJ2-1|TRBV6-1|11|NA
CASLENNEQFF
TGTGCCAGCCTGGAGAACAATGAGCAGTTCTTC
>once|TRBJ1-6|TRBV28|13|NA
CASSENRHPPLHF
TGTGCCAGCAGTGAGAACAGACACCCTCCCCTCCACTTT
>NA|TRBJ2-7|TRBV2|13|NA
CASSEARGSEQYF
TGTGCCAGCAGTGAAGCGCGAGGCTCCGAGCAGTACTTC
>NA|TRBJ1-1|TRBV7-2|14|NA
CASSRRQALTEAFF
TGTGCCAGCAGCCGAAGACAGGCCCTCACTGAAGCTTTCTTT
>NA|TRBJ2-7|TRBV29-1|13|NA
CSVQDTFSYEQYF
TGCAGCGTTCAGGACACCTTCTCCTACGAGCAGTACTTC
>NA|TRBJ2-7|TRBV7-2|16|TRBD2
CASSSGQTSASYEQYF
TGTGCCAGCAGCTCCGGACAAACTAGCGCGAGCTACGAGCAGTACTTC
>NA|TRBJ2-1|TRBV7-9|16|TRBD2
CASDLWVAGGHNEQFF
TGTGCCAGTGACCTTTGGGTAGCGGGGGGTCACAATGAGCAGTTCTTC
>NA|TRBJ1-1|TRBV5-1|17|NA
CASSLGRTRTMNTEAFF
TGCGCCAGCAGCTTAGGGAGGACACGAACCATGAACACTGAAGCTTTCTTT
>NA|TRBJ2-5|TRBV29-1|16|TRBD1
CSVEREQGANWETQYF
TGCAGCGTGGAAAGGGAACAGGGGGCGAATTGGGAGACCCAGTACTTC
>NA|TRBJ2-2|TRBV4-2|17|TRBD2
CASSQGLAGGSVGELFF
TGTGCCAGCAGCCAAGGACTAGCGGGGGGGTCGGTCGGGGAGCTGTTTTTT
>NA|TRBJ2-7|TRBV18|15|TRBD2
CASSPNGRSSYEQYF
TGTGCCAGCTCACCGAACGGGAGGAGCTCCTACGAGCAGTACTTC
>NA|TRBJ1-1|TRBV7-9|11|NA
CASSFQGEAFF
TGTGCCAGCAGCTTTCAGGGCGAAGCTTTCTTT
>NA|TRBJ1-2|TRBV1|14|NA
CTSSRDSRENGYTF
TGCACCAGCAGCCGGGACAGCCGTGAAAATGGCTACACCTTC
>NA|TRBJ1-2|TRBV5-6|15|TRBD1
CASSRFRDREYGYTF
TGTGCCAGCAGCCGCTTCCGGGACAGGGAATATGGCTACACCTTC
>NA|TRBJ2-5|TRBV9|16|TRBD2
CASSVGSGLGDVTQYF
TGTGCCAGCAGCGTAGGGTCGGGACTAGGTGATGTGACCCAGTACTTC
>NA|TRBJ1-5|TRBV18|14|TRBD1
CASSPGQSNQPQHF
TGTGCCAGCTCGCCGGGACAGAGCAATCAGCCCCAGCATTTT
>NA|TRBJ2-3|TRBV28|16|TRBD2
CASSFQLGGAPDTQYF
TGTGCCAGCAGTTTTCAGCTCGGGGGGGCCCCCGATACGCAGTATTTT
>NA|TRBJ2-7|TRBV15|14|NA
CATSRGGDSYEQYF
TGTGCCACCAGCCGAGGGGGGGACTCCTACGAGCAGTACTTC
>once|TRBJ2-5|TRBV5-1|16|TRBD2
CASSLTGTSTEETQYF
TGCGCCAGCAGCCTAACCGGGACTAGCACAGAAGAGACCCAGTACTTC
>once|TRBJ2-1|TRBV25-1|11|NA
CASGVVAEQFF
TGTGCCAGCGGAGTAGTTGCTGAGCAGTTCTTC